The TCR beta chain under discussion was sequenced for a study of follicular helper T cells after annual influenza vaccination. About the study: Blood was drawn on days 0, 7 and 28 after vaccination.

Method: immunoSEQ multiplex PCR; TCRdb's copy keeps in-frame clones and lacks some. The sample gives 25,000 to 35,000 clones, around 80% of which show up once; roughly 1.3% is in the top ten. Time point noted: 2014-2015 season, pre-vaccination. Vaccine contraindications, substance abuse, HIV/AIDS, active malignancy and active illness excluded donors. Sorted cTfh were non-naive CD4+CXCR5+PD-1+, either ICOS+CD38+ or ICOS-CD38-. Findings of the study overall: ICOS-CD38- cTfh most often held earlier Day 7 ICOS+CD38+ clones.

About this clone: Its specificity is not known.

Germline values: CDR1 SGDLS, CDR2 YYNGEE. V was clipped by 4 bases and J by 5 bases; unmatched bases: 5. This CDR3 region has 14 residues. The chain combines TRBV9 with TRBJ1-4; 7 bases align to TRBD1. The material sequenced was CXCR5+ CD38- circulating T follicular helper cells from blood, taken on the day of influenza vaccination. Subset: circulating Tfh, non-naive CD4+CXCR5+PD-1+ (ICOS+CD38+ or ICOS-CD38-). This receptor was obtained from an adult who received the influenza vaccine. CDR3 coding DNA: TGTGCCAGCAGCCAGGGACAGCCAAATGAAAAACTGTTTTTT. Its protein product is CASSQGQPNEKLFF. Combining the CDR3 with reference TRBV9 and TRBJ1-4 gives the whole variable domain DSGVTQTPKHLITATGQRVTLRCSPRSGDLSVYWYQQSLDQGLQFLIQYYNGEERAKGNILERFSAQQFPDLHSELNLSSLELGDSALYFCASSQGQPNEKLFFGSGTQLSVL.